What follows is one T cell receptor (beta chain) and its context. This clonotype came up many times. It lacks a known antigen. The input lacks base qualities; no much larger clone sits a single base away. Every donor in the study was a healthy Caucasian. Three pairs of female monozygotic twins, all aged roughly 18 to 30 years, made up the twin cohort. RNA for TCR libraries was isolated from peripheral blood mononuclear cells. The sample originates from a study of identical twins (TCRdb year 2016). As for the study more broadly: The study deep-sequenced TCR alpha and beta repertoires from monozygotic twins, unrelated adults of various ages and cord blood to test whether fetal clonotypes persist. Replicate twin experiments were performed at different times using different library preparation protocols to rule out contamination. Study-level results and caveats: Fewer insertions were carried by abundant cord blood beta clonotypes; a weaker similar trend was observed in young adult naive repertoires, while no such trend was observed in memory repertoires. Recombination models systematically underestimated out-of-frame TCR alpha sharing in monozygotic twins but agreed with sharing between unrelated individuals. Because the same donors could not be followed over many years, the conclusions relied on cross-sectional statistical analysis. The excess sharing between twins in beta out-of-frame sequences was weaker because fewer shared sequences reduced the signal-to-noise ratio. Compared with coincidental sharing between unrelated individuals, out-of-frame TCR alpha sequences shared between twins had an excess of sequences with low generation probability. Zero-insertion analyses could be partly confounded by invariant T cells such as MAIT and iNKT, though diverse VJ usage argued against such confounding for most clonotypes.

The library was produced with 5' RACE. For sequencing, an Illumina HiSeq 2000 was employed. A universal primer binding site was introduced by template switching, and a unique molecular identifier was present in the final cDNA, enabling accurate counting of TCR cDNA molecules. Specific primers in the conserved constant-segment region were used to synthesize first-strand cDNA for TCR alpha and beta chains. Each cDNA library was double barcoded, with a SMART-Mk sample barcode plus Illumina barcodes, to control for contamination. TruSeq adapter sequences and Illumina sample barcodes were added in two successive PCR steps. The TCR alpha and beta cDNA libraries were sequenced on the Illumina HiSeq platform using custom primers. On the study's bioinformatics: Raw reads were processed with MiGEC to extract unique molecular identifiers, and MiXCR was used to determine CDR3 positions. For each individual, recombination models were inferred using an EM algorithm with the repgenHMM and IGoR tools. Shared clonotypes were analyzed with the tcR package in R, and sharing was normalized by the product of cloneset sizes. Out-of-frame nonproductive sequences were analyzed to study raw recombination free of thymic and clonal selection effects. TCRdb took the public reads, trimmed them with fastp at Q25, ran MiXCR for clone calling and kept in-frame beta chains. Rows with one shared CDR3 protein collapse into an entry with the most common genes and DNA. TCRdb assigned the V and J calls; the authors' analysis was not used. This sample lists nearly 900,000 distinct CDR3 sequences; 9% to 15% were detected once. In total, the top ten clones hold about 1.5% of the sample.

The CDR3 spans 15 residues, from the cysteine through the phenylalanine. The entry retains the CDR3 DNA only, 45 bases that are in frame from base 1. Looking up the germline V gene (reference sequence) yields CDR1 SEHNR and CDR2 FQNEAQ. Germline trimming amounts to 5 bases on V and 6 bases on J, with 6 as the count of junction bases outside the gene matches. This same sample was also taken into another study, of yellow fever vaccine responses in identical twins. As that second paper reports: According to the authors, the vaccine-induced T cell response in identical twins seemed to be partly convergent and partly specific to each individual. In the study, vaccine-responding T cell clones were precisely tracked in identical twins.

The sequence joins TRBV7-9 to TRBJ2-1, with TRBD2 identical over 11 junction bases. This sequence originates from a woman aged 18-30 years in good health. The source material was PBMCs. In nucleotide form, the sequence is TGTGCCAGCAGCCACGGACTAGCGGGCATCAATGAGCAGTTCTTC. Its translation reads: CASSHGLAGINEQFF. With the rest looked up from the reference TRBV7-9 and TRBJ2-1 genes rather than sequenced, the full variable domain is DTGVSQNPRHKITKRGQNVTFRCDPISEHNRLYWYRQTLGQGPEFLTYFQNEAQLEKSRLLSDRFSAERPKGSFSTLEIQRTEQGDSAMYLCASSHGLAGINEQFFGPGTRLTVL.